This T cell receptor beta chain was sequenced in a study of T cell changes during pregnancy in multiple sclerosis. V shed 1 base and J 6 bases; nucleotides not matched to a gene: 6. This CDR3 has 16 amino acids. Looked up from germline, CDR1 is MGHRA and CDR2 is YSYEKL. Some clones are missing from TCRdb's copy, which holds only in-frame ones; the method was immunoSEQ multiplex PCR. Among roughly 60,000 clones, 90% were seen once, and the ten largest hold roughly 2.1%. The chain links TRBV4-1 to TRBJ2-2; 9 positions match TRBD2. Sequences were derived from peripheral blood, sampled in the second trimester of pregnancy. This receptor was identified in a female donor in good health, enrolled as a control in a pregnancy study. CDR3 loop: CASSQVLAGAPGELFF. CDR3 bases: TGCGCCAGCAGCCAAGTATTAGCGGGGGCACCCGGGGAGCTGTTTTTT.